The entry below describes one TCR beta chain. V lost 2 bases to trimming and J lost 6 bases, with 14 bases between them. This CDR3 is 14 amino acids long. The germline gives CDR1 SGHDN, CDR2 FVKESK. The data were obtained in a study of cytomegalovirus exposure and HLA in healthy donors. Repertoires were generated with immunoSEQ multiplex PCR, while TCRdb's copy carries only in-frame clones and drops some. This table holds more than 60,000 clones, around nine tenths found once. Sequenced material: PBMCs. The receptor was isolated from a woman in her late teens or twenties in good health and CMV-seronegative. J is TRBJ2-7 and V is TRBV14; D remains ambiguous. CDR3 amino acids: CASSQPPGRGEQYF. CDR3 sequence (DNA): TGTGCCAGCAGCCAACCCCCCGGCAGAGGCGAGCAGTACTTC.